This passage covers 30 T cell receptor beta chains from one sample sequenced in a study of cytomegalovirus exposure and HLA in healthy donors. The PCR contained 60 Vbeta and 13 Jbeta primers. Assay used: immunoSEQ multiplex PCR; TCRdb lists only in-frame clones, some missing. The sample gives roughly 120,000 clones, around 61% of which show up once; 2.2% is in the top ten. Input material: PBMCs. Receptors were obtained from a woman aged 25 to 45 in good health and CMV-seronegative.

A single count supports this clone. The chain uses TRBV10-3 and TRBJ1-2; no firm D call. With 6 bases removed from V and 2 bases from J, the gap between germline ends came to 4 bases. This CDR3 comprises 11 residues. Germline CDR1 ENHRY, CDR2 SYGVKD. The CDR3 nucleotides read TGTGCCATCAGGAGCAACTATGGCTACACCTTC. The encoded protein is CAIRSNYGYTF.

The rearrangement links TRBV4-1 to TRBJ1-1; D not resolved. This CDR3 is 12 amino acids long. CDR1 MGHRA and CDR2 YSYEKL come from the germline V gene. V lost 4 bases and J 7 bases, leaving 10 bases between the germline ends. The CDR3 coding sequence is TGCGCCAGCAGCCGAGGAGAGGATGAAGCTTTCTTT. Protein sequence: CASSRGEDEAFF.

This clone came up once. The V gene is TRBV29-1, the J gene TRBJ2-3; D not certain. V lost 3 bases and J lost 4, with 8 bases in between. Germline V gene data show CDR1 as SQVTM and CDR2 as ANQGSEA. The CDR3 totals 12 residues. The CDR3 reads CSVDKLADTQYF. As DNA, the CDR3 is TGCAGCGTTGACAAGCTGGCAGATACGCAGTATTTT.

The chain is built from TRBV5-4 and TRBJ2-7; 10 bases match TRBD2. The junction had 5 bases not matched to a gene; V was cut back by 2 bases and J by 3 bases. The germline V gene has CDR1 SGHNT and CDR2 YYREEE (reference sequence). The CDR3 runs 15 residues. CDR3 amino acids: CASSFGTSDFYEQYF. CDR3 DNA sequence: TGTGCCAGCAGCTTTGGGACTAGCGACTTCTACGAGCAGTACTTC.

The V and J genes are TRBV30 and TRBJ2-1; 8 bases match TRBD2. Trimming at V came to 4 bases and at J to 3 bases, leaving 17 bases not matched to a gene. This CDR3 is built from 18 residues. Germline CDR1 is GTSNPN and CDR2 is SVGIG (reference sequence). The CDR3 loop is CAWTSLSHSGMIYNEQFF. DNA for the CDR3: TGTGCCTGGACTTCTCTTTCGCATAGCGGGATGATCTACAATGAGCAGTTCTTC.

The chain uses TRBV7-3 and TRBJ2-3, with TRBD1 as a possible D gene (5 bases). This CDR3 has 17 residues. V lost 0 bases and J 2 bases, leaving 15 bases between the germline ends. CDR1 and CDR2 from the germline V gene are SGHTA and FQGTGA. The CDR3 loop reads CASSLTSATAITDTQYF. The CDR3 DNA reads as TGTGCCAGCAGCTTAACGTCGGCGACAGCAATCACAGATACGCAGTATTTT.

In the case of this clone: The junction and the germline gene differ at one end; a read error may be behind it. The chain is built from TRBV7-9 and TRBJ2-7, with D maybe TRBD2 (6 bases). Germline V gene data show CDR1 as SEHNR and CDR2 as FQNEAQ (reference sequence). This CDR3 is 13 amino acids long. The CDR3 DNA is TGTGCCAACAGCCAAAGAGCGGGCTACGAGCGGTACTTC. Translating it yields CANSQRAGYERYF. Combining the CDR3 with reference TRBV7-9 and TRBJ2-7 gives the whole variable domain DTGVSQNPRHKITKRGQNVTFRCDPISEHNRLYWYRQTLGQGPEFLTYFQNEAQLEKSRLLSDRFSAERPKGSFSTLEIQRTEQGDSAMYLCANSQRAGYERYFGPGTRLTVT.

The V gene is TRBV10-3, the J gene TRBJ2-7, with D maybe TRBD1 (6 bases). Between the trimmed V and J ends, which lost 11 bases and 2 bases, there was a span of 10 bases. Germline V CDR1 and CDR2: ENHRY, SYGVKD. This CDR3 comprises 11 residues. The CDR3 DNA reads TGTGCCGCAGGACAGACCTACGAGCAGTACTTC. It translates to CAAGQTYEQYF.

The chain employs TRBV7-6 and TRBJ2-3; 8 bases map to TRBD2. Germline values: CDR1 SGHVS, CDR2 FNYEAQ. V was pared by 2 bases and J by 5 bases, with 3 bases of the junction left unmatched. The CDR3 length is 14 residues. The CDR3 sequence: CASSLPGGLDTQYF. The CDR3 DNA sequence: TGTGCCAGCAGCTTACCGGGAGGGTTAGATACGCAGTATTTT.

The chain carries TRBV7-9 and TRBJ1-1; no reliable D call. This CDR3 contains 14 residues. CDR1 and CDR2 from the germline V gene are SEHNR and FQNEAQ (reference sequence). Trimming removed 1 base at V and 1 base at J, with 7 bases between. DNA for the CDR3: TGTGCCAGCAGCTTAGTTTTCGGGAACACTGAAGCTTTCTTT. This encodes CASSLVFGNTEAFF.

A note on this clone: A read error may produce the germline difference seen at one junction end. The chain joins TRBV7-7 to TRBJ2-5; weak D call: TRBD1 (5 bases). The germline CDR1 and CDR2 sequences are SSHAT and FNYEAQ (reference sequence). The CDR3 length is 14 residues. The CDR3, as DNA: TGTGCTAGCAGCCCAAGACAGACTCAAGAGACCCAGTACTTC. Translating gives CASSPRQTQETQYF. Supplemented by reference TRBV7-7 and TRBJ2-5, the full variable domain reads GAGVSQSPRYKVTKRGQDVTLRCDPISSHATLYWYQQALGQGPEFLTYFNYEAQPDKSGLPSDRFSAERPEGSISTLTIQRTEQRDSAMYRCASSPRQTQETQYFGPGTRLLVL.

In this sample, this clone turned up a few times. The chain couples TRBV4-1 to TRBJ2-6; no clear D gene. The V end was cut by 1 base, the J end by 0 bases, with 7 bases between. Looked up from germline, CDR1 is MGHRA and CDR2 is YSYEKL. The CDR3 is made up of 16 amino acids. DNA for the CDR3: TGCGCCAGCAGCCAAGTTTTCCTCTCTGGGGCCAACGTCCTGACTTTC. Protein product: CASSQVFLSGANVLTF.

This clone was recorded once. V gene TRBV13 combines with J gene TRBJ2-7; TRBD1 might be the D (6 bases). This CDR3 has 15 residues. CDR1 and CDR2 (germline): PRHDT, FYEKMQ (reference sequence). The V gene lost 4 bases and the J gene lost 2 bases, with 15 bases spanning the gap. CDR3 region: CASSSTRQGTYEQYF. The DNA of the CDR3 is TGTGCCAGCAGCTCTACGCGGCAGGGGACCTACGAGCAGTACTTC.

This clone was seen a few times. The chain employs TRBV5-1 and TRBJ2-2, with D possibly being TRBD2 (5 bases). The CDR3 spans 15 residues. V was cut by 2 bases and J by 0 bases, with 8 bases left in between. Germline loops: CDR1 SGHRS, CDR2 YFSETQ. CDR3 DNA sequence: TGCGCCAGCAGCTTAGCGGTCGCGAACACCGGGGAGCTGTTTTTT. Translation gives CASSLAVANTGELFF.

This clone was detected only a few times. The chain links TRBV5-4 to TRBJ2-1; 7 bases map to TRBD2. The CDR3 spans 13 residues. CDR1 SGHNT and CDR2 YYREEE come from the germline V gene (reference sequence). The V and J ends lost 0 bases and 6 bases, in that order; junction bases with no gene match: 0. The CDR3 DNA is TGTGCCAGCAGCTTGGCGGGGGGCAATGAGCAGTTCTTC. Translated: CASSLAGGNEQFF.

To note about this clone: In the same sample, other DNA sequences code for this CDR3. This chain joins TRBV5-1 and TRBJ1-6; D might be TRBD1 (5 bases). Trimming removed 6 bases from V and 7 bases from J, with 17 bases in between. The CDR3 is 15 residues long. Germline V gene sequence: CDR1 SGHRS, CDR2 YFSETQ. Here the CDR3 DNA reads TGCGCCAGCACCACGGATAGGGGAGGAAATTCACCCCTCCACTTT. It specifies CASTTDRGGNSPLHF.

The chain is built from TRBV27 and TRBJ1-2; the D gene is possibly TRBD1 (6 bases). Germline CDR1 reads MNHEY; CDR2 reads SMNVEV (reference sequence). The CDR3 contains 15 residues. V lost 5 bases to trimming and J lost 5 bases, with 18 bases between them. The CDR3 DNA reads TGTGCCAGCAGTACCCTGCGGGGGCAGGATTATGGCTACACCTTC. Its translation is CASSTLRGQDYGYTF.

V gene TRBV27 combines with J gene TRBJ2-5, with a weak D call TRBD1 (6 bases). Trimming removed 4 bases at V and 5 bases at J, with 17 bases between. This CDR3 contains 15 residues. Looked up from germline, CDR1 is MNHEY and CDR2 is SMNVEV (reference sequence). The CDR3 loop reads CASSWSGASRETQYF. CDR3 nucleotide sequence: TGTGCCAGCAGTTGGTCAGGGGCTTCCCGGGAGACCCAGTACTTC.

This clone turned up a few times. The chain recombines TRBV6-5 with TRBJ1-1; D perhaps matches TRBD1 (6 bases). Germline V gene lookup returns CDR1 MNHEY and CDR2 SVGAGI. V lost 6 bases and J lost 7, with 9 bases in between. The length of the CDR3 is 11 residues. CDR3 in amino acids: CASSDRYEAFF. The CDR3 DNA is TGTGCCAGCAGCGACAGGTATGAAGCTTTCTTT.

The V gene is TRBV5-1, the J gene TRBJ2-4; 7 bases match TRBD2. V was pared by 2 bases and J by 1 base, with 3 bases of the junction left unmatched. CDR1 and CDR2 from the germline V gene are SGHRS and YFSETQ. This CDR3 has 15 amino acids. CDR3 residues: CASSFEGGAKNIQYF. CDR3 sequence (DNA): TGCGCCAGCAGCTTTGAGGGAGGGGCCAAAAACATTCAGTACTTC.

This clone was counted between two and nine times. The CDR3 is CASSGTDRNQPQHF. The CDR3 DNA sequence: TGTGCCAGCAGTGGGACAGATCGCAATCAGCCCCAGCATTTT. The chain employs TRBV2 and TRBJ1-5; possible D gene TRBD1, 6 bases. With 4 bases removed from V and 2 bases from J, the gap between germline ends came to 9 bases. In germline, CDR1 is SNHLY, CDR2 FYNNEI. The CDR3 is 14 amino acids.

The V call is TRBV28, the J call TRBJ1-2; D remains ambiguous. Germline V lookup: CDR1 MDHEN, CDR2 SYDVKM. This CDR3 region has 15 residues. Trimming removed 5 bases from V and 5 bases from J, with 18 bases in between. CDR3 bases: TGTGCCAGCAGTCTTGACGGTTCCGGGTATTATGGCTACACCTTC. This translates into CASSLDGSGYYGYTF.

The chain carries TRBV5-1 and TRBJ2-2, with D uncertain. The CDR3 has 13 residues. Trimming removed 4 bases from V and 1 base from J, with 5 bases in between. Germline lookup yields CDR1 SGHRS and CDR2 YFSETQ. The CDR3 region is CASSLGNTGELFF. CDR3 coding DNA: TGCGCCAGCAGCCTAGGGAACACCGGGGAGCTGTTTTTT.

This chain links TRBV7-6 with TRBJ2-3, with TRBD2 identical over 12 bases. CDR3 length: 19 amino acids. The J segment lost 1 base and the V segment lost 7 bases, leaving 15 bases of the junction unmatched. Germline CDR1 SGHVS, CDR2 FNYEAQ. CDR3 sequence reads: CASMGLAGGPSVRTDTQYF. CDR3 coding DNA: TGTGCCAGCATGGGGCTAGCGGGAGGGCCCTCGGTCCGCACAGATACGCAGTATTTT.

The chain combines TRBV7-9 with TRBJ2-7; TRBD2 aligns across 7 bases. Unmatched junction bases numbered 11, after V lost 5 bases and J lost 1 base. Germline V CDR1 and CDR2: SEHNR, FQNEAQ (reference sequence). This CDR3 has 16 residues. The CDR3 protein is CASSVLLGGSSYEQYF. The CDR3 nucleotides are TGTGCCAGCAGCGTACTGCTTGGCGGGAGTTCCTACGAGCAGTACTTC.

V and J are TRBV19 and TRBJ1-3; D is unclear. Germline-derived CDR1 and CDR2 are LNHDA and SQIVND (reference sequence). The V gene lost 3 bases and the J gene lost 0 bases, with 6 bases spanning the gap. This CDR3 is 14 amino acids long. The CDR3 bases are TGTGCCAGTAGTATCTACGGCTCTGGAAACACCATATATTTT. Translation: CASSIYGSGNTIYF.

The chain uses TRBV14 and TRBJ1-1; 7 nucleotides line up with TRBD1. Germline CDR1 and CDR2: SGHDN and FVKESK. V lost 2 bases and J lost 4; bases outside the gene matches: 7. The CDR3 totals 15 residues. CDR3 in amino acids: CASSQTTGWTTEAFF. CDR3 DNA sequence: TGTGCCAGCAGCCAAACGACAGGGTGGACCACTGAAGCTTTCTTT.

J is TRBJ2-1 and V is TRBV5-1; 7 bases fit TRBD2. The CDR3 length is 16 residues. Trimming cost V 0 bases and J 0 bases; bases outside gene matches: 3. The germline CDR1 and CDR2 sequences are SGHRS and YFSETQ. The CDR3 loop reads CASSLGTRGSYNEQFF. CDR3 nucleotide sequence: TGCGCCAGCAGCTTGGGGACTAGGGGCTCCTACAATGAGCAGTTCTTC. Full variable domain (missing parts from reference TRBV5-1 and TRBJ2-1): KAGVTQTPRYLIKTRGQQVTLSCSPISGHRSVSWYQQTPGQGLQFLFEYFSETQRNKGNFPGRFSGRQFSNSRSEMNVSTLELGDSALYLCASSLGTRGSYNEQFFGPGTRLTVL.

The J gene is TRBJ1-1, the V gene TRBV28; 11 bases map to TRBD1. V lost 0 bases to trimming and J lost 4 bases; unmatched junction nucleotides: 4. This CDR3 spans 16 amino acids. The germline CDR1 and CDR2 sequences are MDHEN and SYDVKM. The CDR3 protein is CASSLWGTGGTTEAFF. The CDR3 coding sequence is TGTGCCAGCAGTTTATGGGGGACAGGGGGGACCACTGAAGCTTTCTTT.

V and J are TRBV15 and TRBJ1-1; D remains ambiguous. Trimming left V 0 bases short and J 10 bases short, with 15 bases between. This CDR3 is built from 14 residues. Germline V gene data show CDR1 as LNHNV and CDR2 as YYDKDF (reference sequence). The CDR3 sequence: CATSRDRGGLGAFF. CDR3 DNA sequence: TGTGCCACCAGCAGAGATCGTGGCGGGCTGGGAGCTTTCTTT. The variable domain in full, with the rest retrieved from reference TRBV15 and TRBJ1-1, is DAMVIQNPRYQVTQFGKPVTLSCSQTLNHNVMYWYQQKSSQAPKLLFHYYDKDFNNEADTPDNFQSRRPNTSFCFLDIRSPGLGDTAMYLCATSRDRGGLGAFFGQGTRLTVV.